Listed here are 14 T cell receptor beta chains from one sample, sequenced in a study of graft-versus-host responses after intestinal transplantation. The assay was immunoSEQ multiplex PCR, and TCRdb's table has in-frame clones only and misses some. The sample gives roughly 90,000 clones, about 87% of which show up once; approximately 0.28% is in the top ten. The antigens for these receptors are not known. The material sequenced was unstimulated CD4+ T cells sorted from spleen or lymph node cells, taken before transplant. These receptors originate from a human donor who was the organ donor for an intestinal transplant.

The gene calls are TRBV6-1 and TRBJ2-1; 11 nucleotides line up with TRBD2. V was pared by 6 bases and J by 4 bases, with 5 bases of the junction left unmatched. Germline V lookup: CDR1 MNHNS, CDR2 SASEGT. This CDR3 spans 15 amino acids. CDR3 in DNA: TGTGCCAGCAGGTTTAGCGGGAGGGGTTACAATGAGCAGTTCTTC. It yields the protein CASRFSGRGYNEQFF.

The chain combines TRBV29-1 with TRBJ2-1, with 13 nucleotides matching TRBD2. V trimming: 7 bases; J trimming: 0 bases; junction bases outside the gene matches: 9. Germline CDR1 reads SQVTM; CDR2 reads ANQGSEA. The CDR3 extends over 17 amino acids. CDR3 amino acids: CSGRGTSGTYSYNEQFF. In nucleotides, the CDR3 is TGCAGCGGGAGAGGGACTAGCGGGACCTACTCCTACAATGAGCAGTTCTTC.

The chain joins TRBV27 to TRBJ1-1; 11 bases fit TRBD1. Trimming removed 5 bases from V and 5 bases from J; junction bases left unmatched: 10. The CDR3 has 16 residues. In germline, CDR1 is MNHEY, CDR2 SMNVEV (reference sequence). CDR3: CASSRGTGGWKTEAFF. The CDR3 coding sequence is TGTGCCAGCAGTCGGGGGACAGGGGGATGGAAAACTGAAGCTTTCTTT.

This rearrangement joins TRBV5-5 to TRBJ2-3; D remains ambiguous. The germline V gene has CDR1 SGHKS and CDR2 YYEKEE (reference sequence). The CDR3 is 11 amino acids. V was cut by 4 bases and J by 6 bases, with 6 bases left in between. CDR3 in DNA: TGTGCCAGCAGCCTGCAGGATACGCAGTATTTT. This codes for CASSLQDTQYF.

The chain combines TRBV7-8 with TRBJ2-7; no clear D. Trimming shortened V by 5 bases and J by 5 bases, and 13 bases separated the two germline ends. Germline assignment: CDR1 SGHVS and CDR2 FQNEAQ. This CDR3 spans 13 amino acids. This CDR3 reads CASSRTLRDEQYF. The CDR3 region has the DNA TGTGCCAGCAGCCGAACGTTACGGGACGAGCAGTACTTC.

This clone appeared a few times. The chain carries TRBV10-3 and TRBJ2-7; TRBD2 matches at 14 bases. This CDR3 comprises 13 residues. CDR1 and CDR2 from the germline V gene are ENHRY and SYGVKD. The ends lost 10 bases at V and 6 bases at J; junction bases unmatched: 5. The DNA for the CDR3 is TGTGCCACTCTGGGGACTAGCGGGAGCGAGCAGTACTTC. This sequence encodes CATLGTSGSEQYF.

This clone is a singleton in its sample. The chain employs TRBV9 and TRBJ1-3; D call uncertain. Germline V lookup: CDR1 SGDLS, CDR2 YYNGEE. This CDR3 is built from 15 residues. V lost 3 bases, J lost 4 bases, and 14 bases lay in between. The CDR3 reads CASSASTFSGNTIYF. In DNA form, the CDR3 reads TGTGCCAGCAGCGCCTCGACATTCTCCGGAAACACCATATATTTT.

This clone appeared once. The V and J genes are TRBV5-6 and TRBJ2-3; D is perhaps TRBD2 (7 bases). Trimming cost V 5 bases and J 5 bases, with 15 bases left between them. Per the germline V gene, CDR1 is SGHDT and CDR2 is YYEEEE. The CDR3 runs to 14 residues. As DNA, the CDR3 is TGTGCCAGCAGTCAGGGGCGGGGGAGAGATACGCAGTATTTT. Amino acid sequence: CASSQGRGRDTQYF.

CDR3 sequence (DNA): TGTGCCAGCAGCTTAGTCTGGGACAGCCCCTACAATGAGCAGTTCTTC. This gives the protein CASSLVWDSPYNEQFF. The chain is built from TRBV7-6 and TRBJ2-1; 7 bases are a match to TRBD1. CDR3 size: 16 residues. CDR1 is SGHVS, CDR2 FNYEAQ, per germline. The V segment lost 1 base and the J segment 2 bases; nucleotides outside the gene matches: 5.

This clone was observed a handful of times. This chain connects TRBV2 to TRBJ2-7; D might be TRBD2 (5 bases). The CDR3 runs 15 residues. In germline, CDR1 is SNHLY, CDR2 FYNNEI. V dropped 6 bases and J dropped 1 base, with 16 bases sitting between them. CDR3 protein: CASRPEGLGSYEQYF. The CDR3 DNA follows: TGTGCCAGCAGGCCCGAGGGTCTCGGATCCTACGAGCAGTACTTC.

This clone was observed once. This chain links TRBV28 with TRBJ1-2, with a weak D call TRBD1 (5 bases). V was clipped by 5 bases and J by 1 base, with 14 bases between them. The germline V gene encodes CDR1 MDHEN and CDR2 SYDVKM. This CDR3 is 15 amino acids long. CDR3 amino acids: CASSGGGTGNYGYTF. CDR3 coding DNA: TGTGCCAGCAGTGGAGGCGGGACGGGTAACTATGGCTACACCTTC.

The V gene is TRBV4-2, the J gene TRBJ2-7; possible D gene TRBD2, 5 bases. The length of the CDR3 is 12 residues. Trimming cost V 3 bases and J 3 bases, with 6 bases left between them. Germline-derived CDR1 and CDR2 are LGHNA and YNFKEQ. CDR3 nucleotide sequence: TGTGCCAGCAGCCAGACTATCTACGAGCAGTACTTC. Its protein is CASSQTIYEQYF.

J is TRBJ2-5 and V is TRBV5-1, with TRBD2 as a possible D gene (5 bases). The CDR3 runs 15 residues. The germline V gene encodes CDR1 SGHRS and CDR2 YFSETQ. Trimming removed 7 bases from V and 1 base from J, with 17 bases in between. CDR3 loop: CASRPGYELQETQYF. CDR3 bases: TGCGCCAGCCGTCCGGGATACGAACTCCAAGAGACCCAGTACTTC.

The chain carries TRBV27 and TRBJ1-1; possibly TRBD1 for D (5 bases). Trimming cost V 0 bases and J 6 bases, with 11 bases left between them. Per germline, CDR1 MNHEY and CDR2 SMNVEV (reference sequence). This CDR3 is built from 14 residues. The CDR3 bases are TGTGCCAGCAGTTTATCAAGACTCAGGGCTGAAGCTTTCTTT. Amino acids: CASSLSRLRAEAFF.